These 27 T cell receptor beta chains share one sample of origin, sequenced in a study of T cells in Graves' hyperthyroidism and ophthalmopathy. It was RNA transcripts that yielded the amplified TCR beta CDR3 regions. A first-round RT-PCR of the TCR CDR3 used the HTBI primer set. In TCRdb, the multiplex PCR reads were re-called with MiXCR into one record per CDR3 protein. The data contain about 770,000 distinct CDR3 sequences, roughly a sixth of them seen just once; the ten biggest clones take up around 15%. Sequenced material: blood. These receptor sequences come from a woman between 45 and 60 years old with Graves' hyperthyroidism that later progressed to Graves' ophthalmopathy.

The sample holds many counts of this clonotype. The J gene is TRBJ1-1, the V gene TRBV27, with a tentative D call TRBD1 (5 bases). The V end lost 3 bases, the J end lost 7 bases, and 12 bases lay between the germline ends. The CDR3 contains 13 residues. Germline V gives CDR1 MNHEY, CDR2 SMNVEV (reference sequence). The CDR3 is CASSFGVGGEAFF. The CDR3 coding sequence is TGTGCCAGCAGTTTCGGAGTTGGGGGTGAAGCTTTCTTT.

The chain couples TRBV4-1 to TRBJ1-3, with D unclear. V gave up 0 bases and J gave up 0 bases, with 6 bases separating them. Germline V gives CDR1 MGHRA, CDR2 YSYEKL. The CDR3 sequence is 15 residues long. CDR3 region: CASSQEETSGNTIYF. In DNA, the CDR3 is TGCGCCAGCAGCCAAGAAGAAACCTCTGGAAACACCATATATTTT.

The sample holds many counts of this clonotype. The chain recombines TRBV6-2 or TRBV6-3 with TRBJ1-5; TRBD1 agrees at 11 bases. The CDR3 sequence is 17 residues long. Looked up from germline, CDR1 is MNHEY and CDR2 is SVGEGT. V was clipped by 2 bases and J by 4 bases; unmatched bases: 7. The CDR3 here is CASSYKPGQGDNQPQHF. CDR3 bases: TGTGCCAGCAGTTACAAACCGGGACAGGGGGATAATCAGCCCCAGCATTTT.

This clonotype was counted at least ten times. The chain couples TRBV7-9 to TRBJ2-3; D may correspond to TRBD1 or TRBD2 (5 bases each). V was shortened by 3 bases and J by 0 bases, with 7 bases between the two germline ends. The CDR3 runs to 14 residues. Germline loops: CDR1 SEHNR, CDR2 FQNEAQ (reference sequence). The CDR3 DNA reads TGTGCCAGCAGCTTCGAGGGGAGCACAGATACGCAGTATTTT. Translated, it gives CASSFEGSTDTQYF.

This clonotype turned up a few times. The chain employs TRBV27 and TRBJ1-5, with unresolved D. Per germline, CDR1 MNHEY and CDR2 SMNVEV (reference sequence). This CDR3 is built from 14 residues. V was clipped by 2 bases and J by 5 bases, with 10 bases between them. Here the CDR3 DNA reads TGTGCCAGCAGTTTAGGCCATACCTATCAGCCCCAGCATTTT. It specifies CASSLGHTYQPQHF.

This clonotype showed up many times. The chain joins TRBV3-1 to TRBJ2-3, with 8 positions matching TRBD2. The length of the CDR3 is 17 residues. Germline V gives CDR1 LGHDT, CDR2 YNNKEL (reference sequence). V gave up 1 base and J gave up 2 bases; unmatched junction bases: 8. CDR3 DNA sequence: TGTGCCAGCAGCCAAGGGAGCGGAGCGGGGGACACAGATACGCAGTATTTT. It is translated as CASSQGSGAGDTDTQYF.

This chain uses TRBV19 with TRBJ1-4, with D perhaps TRBD1 (5 bases). Between the trimmed V and J ends, which lost 5 bases and 6 bases, there was a span of 25 bases. Germline CDR1 reads LNHDA; CDR2 reads SQIVND (reference sequence). CDR3 length: 18 amino acids. In DNA form, the CDR3 reads TGTGCCAGTAGTCCCTCGTGGGGACGCCCGAGGGTATATGAAAAACTGTTTTTT. Amino acid sequence: CASSPSWGRPRVYEKLFF.

This clonotype has at least ten counts. The chain recombines TRBV20-1 with TRBJ1-3, with D possibly matching TRBD1 (5 bases). Per germline, CDR1 DFQATT and CDR2 SNEGSKA (reference sequence). The CDR3 extends over 16 amino acids. V was clipped by 3 bases and J by 4 bases, with 19 bases between them. CDR3 DNA sequence: TGCAGTGCTAGTCGGTTCTTCGGGACTACAGGAAACACCATATATTTT. Its translation: CSASRFFGTTGNTIYF.

The V and J genes are TRBV6-2 or TRBV6-3 and TRBJ2-7; D is unclear. Looked up from germline, CDR1 is MNHEY and CDR2 is SVGEGT. V was trimmed by 7 bases and J by 5 bases, leaving 15 bases between them. This CDR3 has 13 amino acids. In DNA form, the CDR3 reads TGTGCCAGCACAGGATTACGAGGAGACGAGCAGTACTTC. Protein sequence: CASTGLRGDEQYF.

This clonotype was seen a few times. This chain links TRBV20-1 with TRBJ1-5; D is perhaps TRBD1 (5 bases). CDR3 size: 15 residues. CDR1 and CDR2 from the germline V gene are DFQATT and SNEGSKA (reference sequence). V lost 5 bases and J 7 bases, leaving 21 bases between the germline ends. CDR3 residues: CSARRGRVDDQPQHF. The DNA for the CDR3 is TGCAGTGCTCGGAGGGGCAGGGTGGATGACCAGCCCCAGCATTTT.

Concerning this clonotype itself: A read error may be the cause here, since a much bigger clone is one base away. This sequence joins TRBV20-1 and TRBJ2-1, with TRBD2 matching 8 bases. Per the germline V gene, CDR1 is DFQATT and CDR2 is SNEGSKA (reference sequence). CDR3 length equals 14 residues. The junction had 7 bases not matched to a gene; V was cut back by 1 base and J by 8 bases. CDR3 sequence (DNA): TGCAGTGCTAGAGTTGACGGGGGGGCCGATGAGCAGTTCTTC. It specifies CSARVDGGADEQFF.

This clonotype showed up just a few times. Written as DNA, the CDR3 is TGTGCCAGCAGCTTAGACCTTGTCGCAGGAGACACCGAGCAGTACTTC. Protein: CASSLDLVAGDTEQYF. The chain links TRBV7-9 to TRBJ2-7; D is unclear. Germline V CDR1 and CDR2: SEHNR, FQNEAQ (reference sequence). This CDR3 has 16 residues. Trimming shortened V by 1 base and J by 6 bases, and 19 bases separated the two germline ends.

The V gene is TRBV28, the J gene TRBJ1-3; the D gene is possibly TRBD1 (6 bases). Per germline, CDR1 MDHEN and CDR2 SYDVKM. The V gene lost 7 bases and the J gene lost 2 bases, with 12 bases spanning the gap. CDR3 size: 14 residues. This chain's CDR3 is CASILAGAGNTIYF. The DNA of the CDR3 is TGTGCCAGCATTCTTGCAGGGGCTGGAAACACCATATATTTT. Based on the CDR3 plus reference TRBV28 and TRBJ1-3, the full variable domain is DVKVTQSSRYLVKRTGEKVFLECVQDMDHENMFWYRQDPGLGLRLIYFSYDVKMKEKGDIPEGYSVSREKKERFSLILESASTNQTSMYLCASILAGAGNTIYFGEGSWLTVV.

Only a few counts were recorded for this clonotype. The genes are TRBV15 and TRBJ2-5; no firm D call. The CDR3 spans 14 residues. The V end lost 3 bases, the J end lost 3 bases, and 11 bases lay between the germline ends. The germline V gene encodes CDR1 LNHNV and CDR2 YYDKDF (reference sequence). CDR3 bases: TGTGCCACCAGCAGGCTACAGCGCAAAGAGACCCAGTACTTC. Translating gives CATSRLQRKETQYF.

This rearrangement joins TRBV11-1 to TRBJ2-5; D is possibly TRBD2 (6 bases). Germline assignment: CDR1 SGHAT and CDR2 FQDESV (reference sequence). The CDR3 sequence is 17 residues long. The V gene lost 1 base and the J gene lost 4 bases, with 19 bases spanning the gap. In nucleotides, the CDR3 is TGTGCCAGCAGCTTAGTCGGCGGGGCCAGCGAAGGAGAGACCCAGTACTTC. Amino acid sequence: CASSLVGGASEGETQYF.

This clonotype was found a few times. The J gene is TRBJ1-2, the V gene TRBV4-1; TRBD1 might be the D (6 bases). Between the trimmed V and J ends, which lost 0 bases and 4 bases, there was a span of 12 bases. There are 15 residues in the CDR3. Germline loops: CDR1 MGHRA, CDR2 YSYEKL. CDR3 sequence reads: CASSQDLQGFYGYTF. CDR3 nucleotides: TGCGCCAGCAGCCAAGATCTACAGGGCTTCTATGGCTACACCTTC.

The table lists this clonotype with many counts. This chain connects TRBV11-2 to TRBJ2-3, with D perhaps matching TRBD1 (5 bases). CDR1 and CDR2 (germline): SGHAT, FQNNGV. The CDR3 consists of 15 residues. V was clipped by 5 bases and J by 2 bases, with 14 bases between them. The DNA for the CDR3 is TGTGCCAGCAGCCCTCGCCCAGGGTTCACAGATACGCAGTATTTT. Protein sequence: CASSPRPGFTDTQYF.

The rearrangement joins TRBV12-3 or TRBV12-4 to TRBJ1-2, with D uncertain. The CDR3 has 15 residues. V lost 3 bases and J lost 1, with 12 bases in between. The CDR3, as DNA: TGTGCCAGCAGTTTCGCAGAAACCGTTAACTATGGCTACACCTTC. Its protein is CASSFAETVNYGYTF.

The chain carries TRBV3-1 and TRBJ2-5, with D possibly matching TRBD1 (5 bases). Trimming took 5 bases from V and 4 from J, leaving 8 bases between them. Per the germline V gene, CDR1 is LGHDT and CDR2 is YNNKEL (reference sequence). This CDR3 contains 12 residues. CDR3 in DNA: TGTGCCAGCAGCGAGGACACAGAGACCCAGTACTTC. It yields the protein CASSEDTETQYF.

This clonotype has only a few counts. J is TRBJ1-1 and V is TRBV19; maybe TRBD1 (5 bases). V lost 5 bases to trimming and J lost 3 bases, with 16 bases between them. CDR3 length: 15 amino acids. Germline CDR1 LNHDA, CDR2 SQIVND (reference sequence). CDR3 loop: CASSSGKGWHTEAFF. Here the CDR3 DNA reads TGTGCCAGTAGTTCGGGTAAGGGGTGGCACACTGAAGCTTTCTTT.

This clonotype was picked up a small number of times. The J gene is TRBJ2-7, the V gene TRBV6-1; TRBD2 is a possible D gene (5 bases). The CDR3 runs to 14 residues. Trimming left V 7 bases short and J 3 bases short, with 16 bases between. Germline CDR1 reads MNHNS; CDR2 reads SASEGT. DNA for the CDR3: TGTGCCAGCAAGATTGACGGGGTCTACTACGAGCAGTACTTC. As protein: CASKIDGVYYEQYF.

This clonotype was seen ten or more times. This chain uses TRBV7-6 with TRBJ2-2; no clear D. The CDR3 extends over 15 amino acids. V lost 5 bases, J lost 1 base, and 11 bases lay in between. The germline V gene has CDR1 SGHVS and CDR2 FNYEAQ. CDR3 sequence reads: CASSPLAENTGELFF. Written as DNA, the CDR3 is TGTGCCAGCAGCCCTCTGGCGGAGAACACCGGGGAGCTGTTTTTT.

The V gene is TRBV11-2, the J gene TRBJ1-6; D is perhaps TRBD1 (6 bases). With 5 bases removed from V and 8 bases from J, the gap between germline ends came to 13 bases. The CDR3 is 14 amino acids. Germline assignment: CDR1 SGHAT and CDR2 FQNNGV. The CDR3 DNA reads TGTGCCAGCAGCCCATTCGGGGGGCATTCACCCCTCCACTTT. As protein: CASSPFGGHSPLHF.

This clonotype was found many times. J is TRBJ1-5 and V is TRBV5-1, with 9 nucleotides matching TRBD1. V trimming: 4 bases; J trimming: 3 bases; junction bases outside the gene matches: 5. The CDR3 has 15 residues. Germline assignment: CDR1 SGHRS and CDR2 YFSETQ. The CDR3 loop is CASSVQGAFNQPQHF. CDR3 in DNA: TGCGCCAGCAGCGTACAGGGGGCTTTCAATCAGCCCCAGCATTTT.

This clonotype has a handful of counts. A much larger clone lies a single base off, so this may be a read error. This chain connects TRBV12-3 or TRBV12-4 to TRBJ1-1; weak D call: TRBD1 (6 bases). The CDR3 loop spans 12 amino acids. This chain's CDR3 is CASSTTGSEALF. The CDR3 DNA reads as TGTGCCAGCAGTACAACAGGGTCGGAAGCTCTCTTT.

This clonotype was recorded at least ten times. The rearrangement joins TRBV6-5 to TRBJ2-5, with 8 bases matching TRBD1. With V trimmed by 0 bases and J by 2 bases, 8 bases remained unmatched. There are 17 residues in the CDR3. Per germline, CDR1 MNHEY and CDR2 SVGAGI. CDR3 protein: CASSYSPDRDLQETQYF. The CDR3 bases are TGTGCCAGCAGTTACTCGCCGGACAGGGATTTACAAGAGACCCAGTACTTC.

This clonotype was counted ten times or more. The chain joins TRBV3-1 to TRBJ1-1; D is uncertain. V lost 4 bases to trimming and J lost 2 bases, with 11 bases between them. The CDR3 length is 14 residues. The V gene's germline CDR1 is LGHDT and CDR2 YNNKEL (reference sequence). CDR3 protein: CASSLGVGNTEAFF. CDR3 nucleotide sequence: TGTGCCAGCAGCCTCGGGGTAGGTAACACTGAAGCTTTCTTT. Based on the CDR3 plus reference TRBV3-1 and TRBJ1-1, the full variable domain is DTAVSQTPKYLVTQMGNDKSIKCEQNLGHDTMYWYKQDSKKFLKIMFSYNNKELIINETVPNRFSPKSPDKAHLNLHINSLELGDSAVYFCASSLGVGNTEAFFGQGTRLTVV.